These T cell receptor beta chains were read from a single sample in a study of blood T cell repertoires in COVID-19. Here immunoSEQ multiplex PCR was the method, and the copy in TCRdb shows in-frame clones only, minus some. The repertoire holds 160,000 or so clones, with roughly 86% as singletons. The sample taken for sequencing was peripheral blood. The receptor source for this set is a woman in her fifties or sixties who had recovered from COVID-19. Both conserved end residues are part of each CDR3. D genes are given only for firm matches. Clone size is stated in some rows and not others, as once, few, many or a class when expanded.

J gene | D gene | V gene | clone size | CDR3 protein | CDR3 DNA
TRBJ1-2 | TRBD1 | TRBV19 | few | CASSIPGTANYGYTF | TGTGCCAGTAGTATCCCCGGGACAGCTAACTATGGCTACACCTTC
TRBJ2-6 | - | TRBV4-1 | - | CASSQVGVSDLNVLTF | TGCGCCAGCAGCCAAGTAGGAGTCTCAGACCTCAACGTCCTGACTTTC
TRBJ1-2 | TRBD1 | TRBV2 | - | CASRLEGADGYTF | TGTGCCAGCAGGTTGGAGGGGGCGGATGGCTACACCTTC
TRBJ1-1 | TRBD1 | TRBV5-1 | - | CASRGQVNTEAFF | TGCGCCAGCAGGGGACAGGTGAACACTGAAGCTTTCTTT
TRBJ1-4 | TRBD1 | TRBV28 | - | CASSLGQGNEKLFF | TGTGCCAGCAGTTTGGGACAGGGGAATGAAAAACTGTTTTTT
TRBJ2-5 | - | TRBV4-2 | - | CASSQEGVARETQYF | TGTGCCAGCAGCCAGGAAGGAGTTGCCAGAGAGACCCAGTACTTC
TRBJ2-3 | - | TRBV30 | - | CAWGSGLADTQYF | TGTGCCTGGGGCTCGGGACTCGCAGATACGCAGTATTTT
TRBJ2-5 | TRBD1 | TRBV19 | - | CASRRRQGAEETQYF | TGTGCCAGTCGCCGAAGACAGGGGGCTGAAGAGACCCAGTACTTC
TRBJ1-2 | TRBD1 | TRBV2 | few | CASSEEGRQGGGYTF | TGTGCCAGCAGTGAAGAGGGCCGTCAGGGGGGAGGCTACACCTTC
TRBJ1-4 | - | TRBV6-5 | - | CASQRRGTTNEKLFF | TGTGCCAGCCAGCGAAGGGGGACAACTAATGAAAAACTGTTTTTT
TRBJ2-3 | TRBD2 | TRBV7-9 | - | CASSALAGGPSIYTDTQYF | TGTGCCAGCAGCGCCCTAGCGGGGGGCCCCTCGATTTACACAGATACGCAGTATTTT
TRBJ1-2 | - | TRBV28 | - | CASSLYGYTF | TGTGCCAGCAGTCTCTATGGCTACACCTTC
TRBJ1-1 | - | TRBV7-9 | - | CASSLGLAAGDTEAFF | TGTGCCAGCAGCTTGGGGCTGGCAGCGGGCGACACTGAAGCTTTCTTT
TRBJ1-3 | - | TRBV10-3 | - | CAIRGHFDSNSGNTIYF | TGTGCCATCAGGGGACACTTCGATTCAAACTCTGGAAACACCATATATTTT
TRBJ2-7 | - | TRBV6-5 | - | CASSYSTGIYEQYF | TGTGCCAGCAGTTACTCGACGGGGATCTACGAGCAGTACTTC
TRBJ2-7 | TRBD2 | TRBV5-1 | - | CASSLGQGGSNEQYF | TGCGCCAGCAGCTTGGGTCAGGGAGGGTCGAACGAGCAGTACTTC
TRBJ2-3 | TRBD1 | TRBV6-5 | - | CASSPRTGPNTQYF | TGTGCCAGCAGCCCCCGGACAGGGCCGAATACGCAGTATTTT
TRBJ2-7 | - | TRBV19 | - | CASKGRVDYEQYF | TGTGCCAGTAAGGGCAGGGTCGACTACGAGCAGTACTTC
TRBJ1-3 | TRBD1 | TRBV10-3 | - | CAISRTGGNTIYF | TGTGCCATCAGTCGGACAGGGGGAAACACCATATATTTT
TRBJ2-5 | TRBD2 | TRBV7-8 | - | CASSLLGRGAQETQYF | TGTGCCAGCAGCTTATTGGGGCGGGGGGCGCAAGAGACCCAGTACTTC
TRBJ1-6 | - | TRBV5-1 | - | CASSEDRNSPLHF | TGCGCCAGCAGCGAGGACAGAAATTCACCCCTCCACTTT
TRBJ1-1 | - | TRBV5-4 | - | CASSSDSTYTEAFF | TGTGCCAGCAGCTCCGACAGCACCTACACTGAAGCTTTCTTT
TRBJ2-6 | - | TRBV24-1 | once | CATSDGGAGANVLTF | TGTGCCACCAGTGACGGCGGGGCCGGTGCCAACGTCCTGACTTTC
TRBJ2-3 | - | TRBV28 | - | CASSPPTDTQYF | TGTGCCAGCAGCCCTCCCACAGATACGCAGTATTTT
TRBJ1-2 | - | TRBV4-2 | - | CASSQGDGRERGYFAGYTF | TGTGCCAGCAGCCAGGGCGATGGGAGGGAGCGCGGTTATTTTGCAGGCTACACCTTC
TRBJ2-3 | - | TRBV7-3 | - | CASSMTPGVSTDTQYF | TGTGCCAGCAGCATGACCCCAGGGGTTAGCACAGATACGCAGTATTTT
TRBJ2-7 | - | TRBV6-2/TRBV6-3 | once | CASSYSLASAPHEQYF | TGTGCCAGCAGTTACTCGTTGGCTAGCGCCCCCCACGAGCAGTACTTC